Listed here are 5 T cell receptor beta chains from one sample, sequenced in a study. TCRdb re-called the 5' RACE reads through MiXCR, storing one row per CDR3 protein. This table has roughly 13,000 distinct CDR3 sequences, around 22% appearing once. Sequences were obtained from naive CD4+ T cells sorted from blood. The subset was: naive CD4+ T cells, CD4+CD45RA+CD25-. These TCRs come from a female donor with breast cancer.

This clonotype was counted a few times. This sequence joins TRBV12-3 or TRBV12-4 and TRBJ2-3; D may be TRBD1 (5 bases). Trimming pared 2 bases from V and 0 bases from J, leaving 12 bases between. The CDR3 has 16 amino acids. The CDR3 protein is CASSLLETESTDTQYF. CDR3 coding DNA: TGTGCCAGCAGTTTATTAGAGACAGAGAGCACAGATACGCAGTATTTT.

The genes are TRBV7-3 and TRBJ2-1; TRBD1 matches at 7 bases. Germline assignment: CDR1 SGHTA and CDR2 FQGTGA. With 3 bases clipped from V and 6 bases from J, the junction kept 5 bases outside the gene matches. The CDR3 is 14 amino acids. The CDR3, as DNA: TGTGCCAGCAGCTTCACAGGGGTGGCCAATGAGCAGTTCTTC. Translating it yields CASSFTGVANEQFF.

A note on this clonotype: The conserved phenylalanine or tryptophan normally closing the CDR3 is absent here, so this likely arose from a read error. Because the CDR3's place on the DNA is in doubt, the DNA is left out and the CDR3 is given as listed by TCRdb. The rearrangement uses TRBV5-1 and TRBJ1-2; the table assigns TRBD1, which was not confirmed against the DNA. The CDR3 contains 11 residues when both ends are counted. Per the germline V gene, CDR1 is SGHRS and CDR2 is YFSETQ. CDR3 loop: CASSTPDRAPY.

This clonotype is categorized as medium-sized. The chain uses TRBV5-1 and TRBJ1-2; a weak D match, TRBD1 (5 bases). The CDR3 consists of 16 residues. The germline V gene encodes CDR1 SGHRS and CDR2 YFSETQ. Trimming took off 0 bases at V and 7 bases at J, with 19 bases between the two ends. The CDR3 DNA reads as TGCGCCAGCAGCTTGGACGGGGGGGAATCAAGGTCTGGCTACACCTTC. Encoded protein: CASSLDGGESRSGYTF.

This chain joins TRBV15 and TRBJ1-5; 7 bases match TRBD1. Trimming at V came to 1 base and at J to 4 bases, leaving 1 base not matched to a gene. Per germline, CDR1 LNHNV and CDR2 YYDKDF (reference sequence). The CDR3 runs to 14 residues. The CDR3 region has the DNA TGTGCCACCAGCAGAGCGACAGGGAATCAGCCCCAGCATTTT. It encodes CATSRATGNQPQHF.